Shown below are 18 T cell receptor beta chains from a single sample sequenced in a study of radiation and T cells in renal cell carcinoma. Only in-frame clones appear in the TCRdb table, and some are missing; sequencing was by immunoSEQ multiplex PCR. The profile covers 150,000 or so clones, with 88% appearing a single time and 4.1% taken by the ten largest. Specified time point: baseline pretreatment blood. Regarding treatment: 15 Gy SBRT to primary tumor, nephrectomy 4 weeks later. The sample was blood, taken from a patient whose treatment included radiotherapy and nephrectomy. All receptors come from a woman in her 70s with renal cell carcinoma.

This rearrangement joins TRBV7-2 to TRBJ2-1; TRBD2 matches at 7 bases. The ends lost 7 bases at V and 0 bases at J; junction bases unmatched: 6. CDR1 is SGHTA and CDR2 is FQGNSA in the germline V gene. The CDR3 has 15 amino acids. The CDR3 DNA sequence: TGTGCCAGCACCCAGGGAGGGATCTCCTACAATGAGCAGTTCTTC. Amino acids: CASTQGGISYNEQFF.

The rearrangement uses TRBV18 and TRBJ2-7; no clear D. CDR3 length: 12 residues. Germline loops: CDR1 KGHSH, CDR2 LQKENI. V shed 3 bases and J shed 3 bases, with 6 bases lying between them. The CDR3: CASSPKNYEQYF. DNA for the CDR3: TGTGCCAGCTCACCGAAAAACTACGAGCAGTACTTC.

This clone was seen just once. The V call is TRBV18, the J call TRBJ2-5; 8 nucleotides align to TRBD2. Germline V gene lookup returns CDR1 KGHSH and CDR2 LQKENI. The V segment lost 1 base and the J segment 0 bases; nucleotides outside the gene matches: 4. This CDR3 has 16 amino acids. The CDR3 DNA is TGTGCCAGCTCACCACTCAGCGGGGGAGACCAAGAGACCCAGTACTTC. Protein: CASSPLSGGDQETQYF.

CDR3 sequence (DNA): TGTGCCAGTAGTCGGCAGGGAATTCCCTCTGGAAACACCATATATTTT. Its protein product is CASSRQGIPSGNTIYF. The J gene is TRBJ1-3, the V gene TRBV19, with a weak D call TRBD1 (5 bases). In germline, CDR1 is LNHDA, CDR2 SQIVND (reference sequence). This CDR3 contains 16 residues. V lost 5 bases, J lost 0 bases, and 14 bases lay in between.

V usage is TRBV4-3 and J usage is TRBJ2-3, with 13 bases that match TRBD2. Germline-derived CDR1 and CDR2 are LGHNA and YSLEER. This CDR3 has 16 amino acids. V dropped 0 bases and J dropped 4; count of bases not matched to a gene: 1. The DNA of the CDR3 is TGCGCCAGCAGCCAAGAACTAGCGGGGGGGTCAGATACGCAGTATTTT. It specifies CASSQELAGGSDTQYF.

This chain links TRBV4-3 with TRBJ1-6; 7 nucleotides agree with TRBD1. The CDR3 has 15 residues. Looked up from germline, CDR1 is LGHNA and CDR2 is YSLEER. Trimming at V came to 1 base and at J to 5 bases, leaving 2 bases not matched to a gene. The CDR3 DNA sequence: TGCGCCAGCAGCCAAGTCGGACAGGATAATTCACCCCTCCACTTT. Protein product: CASSQVGQDNSPLHF.

V usage is TRBV5-1 and J usage is TRBJ2-7, with 9 nucleotides matching TRBD2. V was clipped by 1 base and J by 3 bases; unmatched bases: 5. This CDR3 has 15 amino acids. CDR1 is SGHRS, CDR2 YFSETQ, per germline. CDR3 protein: CASSLTPTSGYEQYF. The CDR3 DNA sequence: TGCGCCAGCAGCTTGACACCGACTAGCGGCTACGAGCAGTACTTC.

This chain links TRBV4-3 with TRBJ1-6; a possible D gene is TRBD1 (5 bases). The CDR3 sequence is 14 residues long. Germline assignment: CDR1 LGHNA and CDR2 YSLEER. Trimming took 0 bases from V and 9 from J, leaving 9 bases between them. CDR3 nucleotides: TGCGCCAGCAGCCAAGACAGGGAGAGTTCACCCCTCCACTTT. It encodes CASSQDRESSPLHF.

The rearrangement uses TRBV11-2 and TRBJ1-3; 7 bases agree with TRBD1. The CDR3 loop spans 15 amino acids. Germline-derived CDR1 and CDR2 are SGHAT and FQNNGV. V was pared by 5 bases and J by 0 bases, with 4 bases of the junction left unmatched. CDR3 loop: CASSLAGGSGNTIYF. CDR3 sequence (DNA): TGTGCCAGCAGCCTCGCAGGGGGCTCTGGAAACACCATATATTTT.

The chain has TRBV6-6 and TRBJ2-3; the D call may be TRBD1 or TRBD2 (5 bases each). CDR1 and CDR2 (germline): MNHNY, SVGAGI (reference sequence). The germline V and J ends were trimmed by 6 bases and 6 bases, with 7 bases remaining between them. The CDR3 is 11 amino acids. The CDR3 bases are TGTGCCAGCAGCGAGGGGGATACGCAGTATTTT. Translated, it gives CASSEGDTQYF.

In the case of this clone: One junction end does not reproduce the germline sequence, and a read error may be involved. The chain combines TRBV6-5 with TRBJ2-1; possible D gene TRBD2, 6 bases. CDR1 and CDR2 (germline): MNHEY, SVGAGI. The CDR3 length is 13 residues. Here the CDR3 reads CDSSYFGRNEQFF. The CDR3, as DNA: TGTGACAGCAGTTACTTCGGGAGAAATGAGCAGTTCTTC.

This clone is a singleton in its sample. The CDR3 DNA reads as TGTGCCAGCAGCCCTGGTAGGGGGGACTATGGCTACACCTTC. Its protein is CASSPGRGDYGYTF. The chain couples TRBV5-6 to TRBJ1-2; the D gene is possibly TRBD1 (6 bases). Trimming stripped 4 bases from V and 3 bases from J, with 13 bases between. Germline-derived CDR1 and CDR2 are SGHDT and YYEEEE. CDR3 size: 14 residues.

The chain uses TRBV6-5 and TRBJ1-3; 7 bases line up with TRBD1. The CDR3 sequence is 15 residues long. In germline, CDR1 is MNHEY, CDR2 SVGAGI. V dropped 5 bases and J dropped 4; count of bases not matched to a gene: 8. The CDR3 nucleotides read TGTGCCAGCAGTCCCGACAGGGCGAGCGGAAACACCATATATTTT. It yields the protein CASSPDRASGNTIYF.

CDR3 DNA sequence: TGCGCCAGCAGCCCGACAGGGGGCGACTCTAGTTGGGATACGCAGTATTTT. Protein product: CASSPTGGDSSWDTQYF. The V and J genes are TRBV5-1 and TRBJ2-3; 10 bases match TRBD1. CDR1 and CDR2 from the germline V gene are SGHRS and YFSETQ. CDR3 length: 17 amino acids. V lost 4 bases and J lost 6; bases outside the gene matches: 14.

This sequence joins TRBV27 and TRBJ2-1; D possibly corresponds to TRBD2 (6 bases). The CDR3 sequence is 16 residues long. Trimming pared 10 bases from V and 0 bases from J, leaving 19 bases between. CDR1 and CDR2 from the germline V gene are MNHEY and SMNVEV (reference sequence). Here the CDR3 reads CATGVGQGLSYNEQFF. CDR3 bases: TGTGCCACGGGGGTGGGGCAGGGCCTCTCCTACAATGAGCAGTTCTTC.

This clone was recorded once. The chain has TRBV5-4 and TRBJ2-7; 9 bases map to TRBD2. From germline, CDR1 is SGHNT and CDR2 YYREEE (reference sequence). V trimming: 0 bases; J trimming: 0 bases; junction bases outside the gene matches: 7. The CDR3 has 17 residues. The CDR3 DNA reads as TGTGCCAGCAGCTTGGCCGGTAGCGGGGGATCCTCCTACGAGCAGTACTTC. Translated, it gives CASSLAGSGGSSYEQYF.

The genes are TRBV27 and TRBJ2-4, with D maybe TRBD1 (7 bases). The CDR3 spans 14 residues. The germline V gene has CDR1 MNHEY and CDR2 SMNVEV (reference sequence). Trimming removed 4 bases from V and 3 bases from J, with 10 bases in between. CDR3 bases: TGTGCCAGCAGTTCTCAGGGGGGCAAAAACATTCAGTACTTC. Its protein product is CASSSQGGKNIQYF.

The rearrangement links TRBV7-9 to TRBJ1-1; 11 positions agree with TRBD1. CDR3 length equals 14 residues. With V trimmed by 1 base and J by 8 bases, 3 bases remained unmatched. Germline V gives CDR1 SEHNR, CDR2 FQNEAQ (reference sequence). This CDR3 reads CASSLDGQGAEAFF. CDR3 bases: TGTGCCAGCAGCTTAGATGGACAGGGGGCCGAAGCTTTCTTT.